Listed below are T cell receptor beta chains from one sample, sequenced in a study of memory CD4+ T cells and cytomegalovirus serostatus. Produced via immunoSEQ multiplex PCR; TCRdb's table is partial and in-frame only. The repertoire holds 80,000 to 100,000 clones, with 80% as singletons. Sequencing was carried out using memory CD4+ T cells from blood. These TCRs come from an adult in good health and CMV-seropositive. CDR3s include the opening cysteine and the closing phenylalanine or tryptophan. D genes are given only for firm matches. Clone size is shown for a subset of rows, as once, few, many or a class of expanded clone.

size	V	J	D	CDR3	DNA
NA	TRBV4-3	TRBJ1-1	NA	CASSQGYMNTEAFF	TGCGCCAGCAGCCAGGGGTACATGAACACTGAAGCTTTCTTT
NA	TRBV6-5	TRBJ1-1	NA	CASSYGGAGGEAFF	TGTGCCAGCAGTTATGGAGGGGCCGGTGGTGAAGCTTTCTTT
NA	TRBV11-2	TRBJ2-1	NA	CASSTNGDNEQFF	TGTGCCAGCAGCACAAACGGGGACAATGAGCAGTTCTTC
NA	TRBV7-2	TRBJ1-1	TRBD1	CASSLTGGRGEAFF	TGTGCCAGCAGCTTAACAGGGGGGAGAGGGGAAGCTTTCTTT
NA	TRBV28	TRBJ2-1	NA	CASSPGAGGRYSYNEQFF	TGTGCCAGCAGCCCCGGTGCGGGTGGGAGATACTCCTACAATGAGCAGTTCTTC
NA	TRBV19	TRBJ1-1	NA	CAAEGGKGFRAFF	TGTGCCGCTGAGGGGGGAAAAGGATTCCGAGCTTTCTTT
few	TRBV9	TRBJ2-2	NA	CASSVGGQGGAGELFF	TGTGCCAGCAGCGTAGGAGGGCAGGGAGGAGCCGGGGAGCTGTTTTTT
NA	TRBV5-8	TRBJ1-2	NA	CASSPYRDGNYGYTF	TGTGCCAGCAGCCCGTACAGGGATGGAAACTATGGCTACACCTTC
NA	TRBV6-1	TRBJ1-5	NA	CASSESWGGDSNQPQHF	TGTGCCAGCAGTGAATCCTGGGGGGGGGATAGCAATCAGCCCCAGCATTTT
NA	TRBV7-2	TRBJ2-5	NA	CASQTLVGTQYF	TGTGCCAGCCAAACACTGGTAGGGACCCAGTACTTC
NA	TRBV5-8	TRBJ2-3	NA	CASSLGLGAMSTDTQYF	TGTGCCAGCAGCTTGGGTCTGGGGGCCATGAGCACAGATACGCAGTATTTT
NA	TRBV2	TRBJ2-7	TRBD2	CASSPRRESSYEQYF	TGTGCCAGCAGTCCTCGGCGGGAGAGCTCCTACGAGCAGTACTTC
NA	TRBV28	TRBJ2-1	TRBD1	CASSLVYRGSYNEQFF	TGTGCCAGCAGTTTAGTTTACAGGGGTTCCTACAATGAGCAGTTCTTC
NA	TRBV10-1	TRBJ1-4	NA	CASSEAGGGKLFF	TGCGCCAGCAGTGAGGCCGGCGGGGGAAAACTGTTTTTT
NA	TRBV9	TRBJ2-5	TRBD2	CASSVASGSQETQYF	TGTGCCAGCAGCGTGGCTAGCGGGTCCCAAGAGACCCAGTACTTC
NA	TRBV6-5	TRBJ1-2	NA	CASSYSEGLGYTF	TGTGCCAGCAGTTACTCAGAAGGGTTAGGCTACACCTTC
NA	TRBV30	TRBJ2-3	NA	CAWGGGGTDTQYF	TGTGCCTGGGGAGGAGGGGGCACAGATACGCAGTATTTT
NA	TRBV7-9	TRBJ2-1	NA	CASSQNQENNEQFF	TGTGCCAGCAGCCAGAATCAGGAGAACAATGAGCAGTTCTTC
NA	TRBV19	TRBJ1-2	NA	CASSEGPGRNYGYTF	TGTGCCAGTAGTGAGGGTCCCGGACGGAACTATGGCTACACCTTC
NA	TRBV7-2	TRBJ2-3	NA	CASRREWGTDTQYF	TGTGCCAGCAGGAGGGAGTGGGGCACAGATACGCAGTATTTT
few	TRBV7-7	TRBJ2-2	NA	CASSFDRNTGELFF	TGTGCTAGCAGCTTCGACAGGAACACCGGGGAGCTGTTTTTT
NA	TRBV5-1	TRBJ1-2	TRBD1	CASSLGQGAVNYGYTF	TGCGCCAGCAGCTTGGGACAGGGGGCTGTTAACTATGGCTACACCTTC
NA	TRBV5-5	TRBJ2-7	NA	CASSLGTDYEQYF	TGTGCCAGCAGCTTGGGGACAGACTACGAGCAGTACTTC
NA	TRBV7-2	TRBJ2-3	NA	CASSLERLGQVDTQYF	TGTGCCAGCAGCTTAGAACGCCTAGGGCAAGTAGATACGCAGTATTTT
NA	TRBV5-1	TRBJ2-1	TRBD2	CASSFGTSGNEQFF	TGCGCCAGCAGCTTCGGGACTAGCGGGAATGAGCAGTTCTTC
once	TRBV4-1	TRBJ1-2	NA	CASSPATGFTYGYTF	TGCGCCAGCAGCCCCGCGACAGGTTTCACCTATGGCTACACCTTC
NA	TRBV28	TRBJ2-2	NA	CASRPGLATGELFF	TGTGCCAGCAGGCCAGGGTTAGCCACCGGGGAGCTGTTTTTT
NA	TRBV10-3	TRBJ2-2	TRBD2	CAISDSGTSGTGELFF	TGTGCCATCAGTGATTCCGGGACTAGCGGGACCGGGGAGCTGTTTTTT
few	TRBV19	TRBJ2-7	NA	CFGREYEQYF	TGTTTCGGCCGGGAGTACGAGCAGTACTTC
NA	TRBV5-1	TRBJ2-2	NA	CASSFQQSTGELFF	TGCGCCAGCAGCTTCCAACAGAGCACCGGGGAGCTGTTTTTT
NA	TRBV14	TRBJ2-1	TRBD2	CASSPQGLAGGEQFF	TGTGCCAGCAGCCCCCAGGGACTAGCGGGAGGTGAGCAGTTCTTC
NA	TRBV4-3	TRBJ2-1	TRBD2	CASSQGFILAGGYRQFF	TGCGCCAGCAGCCAAGGGTTTATCCTAGCGGGAGGGTACAGGCAGTTCTTC
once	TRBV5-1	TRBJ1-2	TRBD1	CASSPRTGTNYGYTF	TGCGCCAGCAGCCCAAGGACAGGGACCAACTATGGCTACACCTTC
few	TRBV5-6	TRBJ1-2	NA	CASSLAGKGGYTF	TGTGCCAGCAGCTTGGCAGGGAAAGGTGGCTACACCTTC
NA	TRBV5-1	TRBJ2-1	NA	CASSLGTNEQFF	TGCGCCAGCAGCCTGGGGACAAATGAGCAGTTCTTC
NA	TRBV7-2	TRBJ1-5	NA	CASSLAGGGNQPQHF	TGTGCCAGCAGCTTAGCTGGCGGCGGAAATCAGCCCCAGCATTTT
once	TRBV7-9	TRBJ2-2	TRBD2	CASSYASGTNTGELFF	TGTGCCAGCAGCTATGCTAGCGGAACGAACACCGGGGAGCTGTTTTTT
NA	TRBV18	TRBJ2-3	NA	CASSPPGTDTQYF	TGTGCCAGCTCACCTCCAGGGACAGATACGCAGTATTTT
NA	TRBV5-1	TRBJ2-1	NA	CASSLGISSSYNEQFF	TGCGCCAGCAGCTTGGGTATCAGTAGCTCCTACAATGAGCAGTTCTTC
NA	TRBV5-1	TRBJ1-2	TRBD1	CASSIDRDYGYTF	TGCGCCAGCAGCATAGACAGGGACTATGGCTACACCTTC
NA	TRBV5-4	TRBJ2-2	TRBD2	CASSSKRERTGELFF	TGTGCCAGCAGCTCCAAGCGGGAGCGGACCGGGGAGCTGTTTTTT
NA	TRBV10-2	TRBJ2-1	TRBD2	CASSLLAGGEQFF	TGCGCCAGCAGCTTACTAGCGGGAGGAGAGCAGTTCTTC
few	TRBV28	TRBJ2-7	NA	CASSAPGRGSDEQYF	TGTGCCAGCTCGGCTCCGGGCCGTGGGTCGGACGAGCAGTACTTC
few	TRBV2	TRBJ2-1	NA	CASSSGAGPLTTEFF	TGTGCCAGCAGTTCAGGGGCGGGCCCACTCACAACGGAGTTCTTC
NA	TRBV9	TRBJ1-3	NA	CASSDRAGNTIYF	TGTGCCAGCAGCGACAGGGCTGGAAACACCATATATTTT
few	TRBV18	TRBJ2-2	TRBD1	CASSLTGASAGELFF	TGTGCCAGCTCACTCACAGGGGCCAGCGCCGGGGAGCTGTTTTTT
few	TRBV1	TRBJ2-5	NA	CTSSPWTVAQYF	TGCACCAGCAGCCCCTGGACAGTTGCCCAGTACTTC
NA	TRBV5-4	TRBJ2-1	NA	CASAAVGEQFF	TGTGCCAGCGCGGCGGTCGGTGAGCAGTTCTTC
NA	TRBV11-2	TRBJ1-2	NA	CASSLGGYGYTF	TGTGCCAGCAGCTTAGGGGGCTATGGCTACACCTTC
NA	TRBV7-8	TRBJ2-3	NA	CASSLAGSTDTQYF	TGTGCCAGCAGCTTAGCGGGGAGCACAGATACGCAGTATTTT
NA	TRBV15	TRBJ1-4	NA	CATSRGAAGTNEKLFF	TGTGCCACCAGCAGAGGGGCGGCAGGAACTAATGAAAAACTGTTTTTT
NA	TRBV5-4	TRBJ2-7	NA	CASSLAGLGPIKAYEQYF	TGTGCCAGCAGCTTGGCCGGTTTGGGGCCAATAAAAGCCTACGAGCAGTACTTC
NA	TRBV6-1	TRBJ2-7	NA	CASSRDEAYEQYF	TGTGCCAGCAGTCGTGACGAGGCCTACGAGCAGTACTTC